What follows are 14 T cell receptor beta chains derived from one specimen sequenced in a study of CXCR3-negative and CXCR3-positive naive CD8 T cells. It was by 5' RACE with UMI labels that the TRB cDNA libraries were prepared. TCRdb re-called the 5' RACE reads; one entry per CDR3 protein, DNA not given. The sample totals 70,000 to 95,000 distinct CDR3 sequences. The sample taken for sequencing was naive CXCR3- CD8+ T cells from blood. Specified subset: CD45RO-CCR7+CD27+CD95- naive CD8+ T cells lacking CXCR3 (TNR3-). The source of these receptors is a human donor in good health. Some clones in this sample may be carry-over from other donors' samples.

V usage is TRBV7-2 and J usage is TRBJ2-7; TCRdb names TRBD1, which stays unverified in the absence of DNA. Germline V CDR1 and CDR2: SGHTA, FQGNSA. The CDR3 is 13 residues long. CDR3 protein: CASSLDPGYVQYF.

The chain uses TRBV21-1 and TRBJ1-1; TCRdb lists TRBD1, though no DNA is available to test this call. TRBV21-1 is termed a pseudogene. The CDR3 has 13 residues. This chain's CDR3 is CASSSYEGTEAFF.

V usage is TRBV29-1 and J usage is TRBJ2-5. Looked up from germline, CDR1 is SQVTM and CDR2 is ANQGSEA. This CDR3 has 11 amino acids. CDR3 loop: CSADTEETQYF.

J is TRBJ2-4 and V is TRBV12-3 or TRBV12-4; checking the TCRdb D call of TRBD1 is not possible without DNA. This CDR3 contains 16 residues. The CDR3 is CASSLLAGTPGNIQYF.

The chain recombines TRBV7-2 with TRBJ2-1; no DNA is available, so the TRBD1 call from TCRdb remains unchecked. There are 14 residues in the CDR3. Per germline, CDR1 SGHTA and CDR2 FQGNSA. CDR3 in amino acids: CASSLVGPWDEQFF.

The chain links TRBV6-2 or TRBV6-3 to TRBJ2-7; TCRdb's assignment of TRBD2 cannot be checked, as there is no DNA. The CDR3 is 13 residues long. Germline V lookup: CDR1 MNHEY, CDR2 SVGEGT. The CDR3 sequence: CASSEGNSYEQYF.

V gene TRBV14 combines with J gene TRBJ2-1; TCRdb proposes TRBD2, but this gene call is untestable without DNA. The CDR3 is 16 amino acids. Germline values: CDR1 SGHDN, CDR2 FVKESK. The CDR3 reads CASSQVAGYKGNEQFF.

This rearrangement joins TRBV20-1 to TRBJ1-2. Germline assignment: CDR1 DFQATT and CDR2 SNEGSKA (reference sequence). This CDR3 has 11 residues. The CDR3 region is CSARVLAGYTF.

The chain carries TRBV7-9 and TRBJ1-1. The V gene's germline CDR1 is SEHNR and CDR2 FQNEAQ (reference sequence). CDR3 length: 12 residues. CDR3 residues: CDSSLEGSEAFF.

V is TRBV29-1 and J is TRBJ2-2; TCRdb indicates TRBD1, and absent DNA this call remains unverified. The CDR3 is 17 amino acids. CDR1 is SQVTM, CDR2 ANQGSEA, per germline. CDR3 in amino acids: CSVAGTTGGPNTGELFF.

The chain uses TRBV7-6 and TRBJ2-2; TCRdb calls TRBD2, which cannot be checked without DNA. The length of the CDR3 is 18 residues. Germline CDR1 SGHVS, CDR2 FNYEAQ. The CDR3 region is CASSWGTSGGENTGELFF.

The CDR3 sequence is CASSSGMDYNEQFF. The V call is TRBV6-2 or TRBV6-3, the J call TRBJ2-1; checking the TCRdb D call of TRBD2 is not possible without DNA. From germline, CDR1 is MNHEY and CDR2 SVGEGT. CDR3 size: 14 residues.

This chain connects TRBV4-1 to TRBJ1-6; lacking DNA, the TRBD1 call made by TCRdb goes unchecked. Germline V CDR1 and CDR2: MGHRA, YSYEKL. The length of the CDR3 is 18 residues. The CDR3 protein is CASSQEAGGQGFDSPLHF.

This chain links TRBV9 with TRBJ2-1; TCRdb designates TRBD1, a call that cannot be tested without DNA. The CDR3 has 14 residues. Germline V gives CDR1 SGDLS, CDR2 YYNGEE. CDR3 region: CASSWTGNDNEQFF.